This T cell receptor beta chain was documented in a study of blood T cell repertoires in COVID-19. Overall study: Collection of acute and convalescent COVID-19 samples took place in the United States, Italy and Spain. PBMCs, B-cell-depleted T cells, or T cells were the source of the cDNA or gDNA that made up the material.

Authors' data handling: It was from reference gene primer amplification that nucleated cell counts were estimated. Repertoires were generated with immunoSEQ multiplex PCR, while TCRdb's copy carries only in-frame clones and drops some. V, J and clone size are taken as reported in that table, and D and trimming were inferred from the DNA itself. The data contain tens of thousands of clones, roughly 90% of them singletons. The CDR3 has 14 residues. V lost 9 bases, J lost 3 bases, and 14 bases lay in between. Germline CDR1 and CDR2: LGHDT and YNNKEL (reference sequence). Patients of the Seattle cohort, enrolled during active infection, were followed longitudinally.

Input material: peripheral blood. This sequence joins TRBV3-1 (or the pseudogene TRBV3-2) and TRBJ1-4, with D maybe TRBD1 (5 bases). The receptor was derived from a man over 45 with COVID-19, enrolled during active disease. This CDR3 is CASRQGSPNEKLFF. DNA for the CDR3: TGTGCCAGTCGGCAGGGCTCACCTAATGAAAAACTGTTTTTT.